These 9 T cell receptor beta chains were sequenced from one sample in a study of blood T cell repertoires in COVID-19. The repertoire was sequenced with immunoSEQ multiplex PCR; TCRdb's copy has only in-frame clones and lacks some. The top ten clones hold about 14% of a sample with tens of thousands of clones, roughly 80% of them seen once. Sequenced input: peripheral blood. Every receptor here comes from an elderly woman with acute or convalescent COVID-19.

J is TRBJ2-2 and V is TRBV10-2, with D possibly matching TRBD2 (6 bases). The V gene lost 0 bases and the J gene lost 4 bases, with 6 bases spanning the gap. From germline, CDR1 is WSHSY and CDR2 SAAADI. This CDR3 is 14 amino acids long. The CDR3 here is CASSESGGTGELFF. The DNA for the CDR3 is TGCGCCAGCAGTGAGTCGGGGGGCACCGGGGAGCTGTTTTTT.

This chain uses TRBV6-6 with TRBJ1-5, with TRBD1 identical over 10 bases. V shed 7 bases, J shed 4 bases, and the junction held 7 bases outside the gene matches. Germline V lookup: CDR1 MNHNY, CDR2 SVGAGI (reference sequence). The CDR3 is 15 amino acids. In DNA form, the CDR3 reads TGTGCCAGCAAGTATGGACAGGGGGTAAATCAGCCCCAGCATTTT. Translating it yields CASKYGQGVNQPQHF.

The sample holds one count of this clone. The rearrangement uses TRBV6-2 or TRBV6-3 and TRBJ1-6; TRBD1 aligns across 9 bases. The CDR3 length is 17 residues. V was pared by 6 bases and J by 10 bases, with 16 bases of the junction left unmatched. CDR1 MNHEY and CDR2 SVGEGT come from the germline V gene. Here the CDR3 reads CASSPLDRGNLGSPLHF. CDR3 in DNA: TGTGCCAGCAGCCCCCTGGACAGGGGTAATTTAGGATCACCCCTCCACTTT.

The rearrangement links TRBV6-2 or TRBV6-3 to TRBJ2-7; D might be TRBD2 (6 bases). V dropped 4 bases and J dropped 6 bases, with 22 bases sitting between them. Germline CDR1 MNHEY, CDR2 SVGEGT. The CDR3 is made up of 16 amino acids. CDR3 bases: TGTGCCAGCAGTTCCCAGACTAGAGATGTGGCGGGCGAGCAGTACTTC. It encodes CASSSQTRDVAGEQYF.

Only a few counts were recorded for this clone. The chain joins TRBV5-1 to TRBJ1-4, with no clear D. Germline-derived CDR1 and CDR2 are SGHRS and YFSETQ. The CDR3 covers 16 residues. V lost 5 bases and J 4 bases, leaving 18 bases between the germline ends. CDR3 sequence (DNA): TGCGCCAGCAGACCGGGAGCCCCGAACCTTAATGAAAAACTGTTTTTT. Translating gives CASRPGAPNLNEKLFF. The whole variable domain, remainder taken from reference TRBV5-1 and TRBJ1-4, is KAGVTQTPRYLIKTRGQQVTLSCSPISGHRSVSWYQQTPGQGLQFLFEYFSETQRNKGNFPGRFSGRQFSNSRSEMNVSTLELGDSALYLCASRPGAPNLNEKLFFGSGTQLSVL.

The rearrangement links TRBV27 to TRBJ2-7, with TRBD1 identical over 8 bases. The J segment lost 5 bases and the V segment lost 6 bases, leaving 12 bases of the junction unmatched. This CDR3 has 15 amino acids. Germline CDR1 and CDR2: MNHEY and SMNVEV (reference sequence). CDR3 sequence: CASSFLSPGGNEQYF. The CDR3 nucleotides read TGTGCCAGCAGCTTCTTATCCCCAGGGGGCAACGAGCAGTACTTC.

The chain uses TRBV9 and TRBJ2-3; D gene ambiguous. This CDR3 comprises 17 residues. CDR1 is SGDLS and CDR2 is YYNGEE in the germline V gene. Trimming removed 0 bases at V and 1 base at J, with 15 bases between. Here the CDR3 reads CASSVATLGSRTDTQYF. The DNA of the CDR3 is TGTGCCAGCAGCGTAGCTACTTTGGGCAGCCGCACAGATACGCAGTATTTT.

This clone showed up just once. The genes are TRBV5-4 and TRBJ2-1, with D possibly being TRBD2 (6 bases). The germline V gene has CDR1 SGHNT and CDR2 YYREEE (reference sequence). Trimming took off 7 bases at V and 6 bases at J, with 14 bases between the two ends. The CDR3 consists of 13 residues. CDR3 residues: CASLPGVGNEQFF. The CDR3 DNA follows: TGTGCCAGCTTACCGGGGGTTGGCAATGAGCAGTTCTTC.

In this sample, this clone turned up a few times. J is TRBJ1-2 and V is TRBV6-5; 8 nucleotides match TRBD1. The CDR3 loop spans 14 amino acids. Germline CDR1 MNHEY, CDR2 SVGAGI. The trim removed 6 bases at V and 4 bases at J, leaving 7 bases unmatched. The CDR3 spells CASSRDRGSYGYTF. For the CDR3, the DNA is TGTGCCAGCAGCCGCGACAGGGGAAGCTATGGCTACACCTTC.